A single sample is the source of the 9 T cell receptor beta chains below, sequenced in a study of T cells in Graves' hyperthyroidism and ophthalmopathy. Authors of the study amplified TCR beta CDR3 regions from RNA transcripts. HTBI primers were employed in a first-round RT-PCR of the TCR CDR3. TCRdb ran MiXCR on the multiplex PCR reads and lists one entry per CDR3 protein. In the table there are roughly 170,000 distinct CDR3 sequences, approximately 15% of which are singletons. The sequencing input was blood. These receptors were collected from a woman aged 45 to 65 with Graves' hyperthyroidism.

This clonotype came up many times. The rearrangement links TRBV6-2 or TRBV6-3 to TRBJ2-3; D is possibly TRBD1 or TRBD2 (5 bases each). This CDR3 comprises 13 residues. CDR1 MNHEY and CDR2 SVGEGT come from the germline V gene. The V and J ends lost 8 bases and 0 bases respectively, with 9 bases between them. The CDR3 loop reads CASARDSTDTQYF. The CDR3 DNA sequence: TGTGCCAGCGCAAGGGACAGCACAGATACGCAGTATTTT.

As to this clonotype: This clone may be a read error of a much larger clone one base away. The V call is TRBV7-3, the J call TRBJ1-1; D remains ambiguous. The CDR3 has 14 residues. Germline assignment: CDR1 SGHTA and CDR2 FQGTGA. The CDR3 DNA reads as TGTGCCAGCAGCTTCAAAGCGCCGAACACTGGAGCTTTCTTT. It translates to CASSFKAPNTGAFF. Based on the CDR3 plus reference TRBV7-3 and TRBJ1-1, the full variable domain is GAGVSQTPSNKVTEKGKYVELRCDPISGHTALYWYRQSLGQGPEFLIYFQGTGAADDSGLPNDRFFAVRPEGSVSTLKIQRTERGDSAVYLCASSFKAPNTGAFFGQGTRLTVV.

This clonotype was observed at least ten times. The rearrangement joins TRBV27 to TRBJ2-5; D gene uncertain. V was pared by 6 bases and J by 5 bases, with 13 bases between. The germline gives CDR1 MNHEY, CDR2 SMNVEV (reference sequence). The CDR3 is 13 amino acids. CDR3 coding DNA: TGTGCCAGCAGGTCCGCGGCTCTTGAGACCCAGTACTTC. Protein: CASRSAALETQYF.

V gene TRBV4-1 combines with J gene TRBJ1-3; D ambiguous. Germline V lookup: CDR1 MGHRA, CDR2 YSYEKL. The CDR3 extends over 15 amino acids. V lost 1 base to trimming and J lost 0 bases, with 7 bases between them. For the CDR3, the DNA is TGCGCCAGCAGCCAAGTGGGCCTCTCTGGAAACACCATATATTTT. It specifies CASSQVGLSGNTIYF.

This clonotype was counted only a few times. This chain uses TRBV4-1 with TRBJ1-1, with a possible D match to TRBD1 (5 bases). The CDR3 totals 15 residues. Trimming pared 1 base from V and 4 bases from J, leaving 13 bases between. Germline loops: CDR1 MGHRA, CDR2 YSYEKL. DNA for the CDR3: TGCGCCAGCAGCCAAGGTCTATGGGGGGGCACTGAAGCTTTCTTT. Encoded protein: CASSQGLWGGTEAFF.

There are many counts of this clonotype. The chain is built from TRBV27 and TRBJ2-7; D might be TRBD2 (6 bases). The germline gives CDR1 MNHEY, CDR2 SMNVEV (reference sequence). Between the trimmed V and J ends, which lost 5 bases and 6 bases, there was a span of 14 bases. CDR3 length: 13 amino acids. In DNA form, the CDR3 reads TGTGCCAGCAGTCCGGGAGCGAGAAGCGAGCAGTACTTC. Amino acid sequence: CASSPGARSEQYF.

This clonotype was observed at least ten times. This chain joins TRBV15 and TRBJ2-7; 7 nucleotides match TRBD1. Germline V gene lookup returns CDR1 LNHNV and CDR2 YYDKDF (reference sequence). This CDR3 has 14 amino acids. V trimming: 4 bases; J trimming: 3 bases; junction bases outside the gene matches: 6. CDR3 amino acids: CATSKETGIYEQYF. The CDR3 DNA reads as TGTGCCACCAGCAAAGAGACAGGGATCTACGAGCAGTACTTC.

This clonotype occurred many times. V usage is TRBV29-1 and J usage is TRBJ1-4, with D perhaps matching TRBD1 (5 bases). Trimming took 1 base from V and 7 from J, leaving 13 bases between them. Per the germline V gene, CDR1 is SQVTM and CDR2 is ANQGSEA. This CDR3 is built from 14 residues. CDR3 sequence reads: CSVEAGTSGEKLFF. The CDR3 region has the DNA TGCAGCGTTGAAGCTGGGACGTCCGGTGAAAAACTGTTTTTT.

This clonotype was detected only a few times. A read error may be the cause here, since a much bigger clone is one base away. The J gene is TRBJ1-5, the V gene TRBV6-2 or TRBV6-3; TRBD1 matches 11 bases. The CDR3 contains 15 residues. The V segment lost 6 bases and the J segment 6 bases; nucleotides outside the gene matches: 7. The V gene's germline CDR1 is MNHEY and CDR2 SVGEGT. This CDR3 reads CASRDRDRGSQPQHF. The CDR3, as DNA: TGTGCCAGCAGGGACCGGGACAGGGGGAGTCAGCCCCAGCATTTT.